Here is one T cell receptor beta chain with its context. The data belong to a study of T cell changes during pregnancy in multiple sclerosis. Unmatched junction bases numbered 2, after V lost 0 bases and J lost 7 bases. The CDR3 has 15 amino acids. Germline CDR1 is WNHNN and CDR2 is SYGVQD (reference sequence). The protocol was immunoSEQ multiplex PCR, while the TCRdb copy is restricted to in-frame clones and leaves out a portion. This sample has about 30,000 clones, with around 90% found just once. The chain employs TRBV10-1 and TRBJ2-3; TRBD2 matches 12 bases. Sequencing was performed on CD4+ T cells from peripheral blood mononuclear cells, taken in the second trimester of pregnancy. This TCR came from a female donor in good health, enrolled as a control in a pregnancy study. CDR3 loop: CASSESLAGGNTQYF. CDR3 nucleotides: TGCGCCAGCAGTGAGTCCCTAGCGGGGGGGAATACGCAGTATTTT.